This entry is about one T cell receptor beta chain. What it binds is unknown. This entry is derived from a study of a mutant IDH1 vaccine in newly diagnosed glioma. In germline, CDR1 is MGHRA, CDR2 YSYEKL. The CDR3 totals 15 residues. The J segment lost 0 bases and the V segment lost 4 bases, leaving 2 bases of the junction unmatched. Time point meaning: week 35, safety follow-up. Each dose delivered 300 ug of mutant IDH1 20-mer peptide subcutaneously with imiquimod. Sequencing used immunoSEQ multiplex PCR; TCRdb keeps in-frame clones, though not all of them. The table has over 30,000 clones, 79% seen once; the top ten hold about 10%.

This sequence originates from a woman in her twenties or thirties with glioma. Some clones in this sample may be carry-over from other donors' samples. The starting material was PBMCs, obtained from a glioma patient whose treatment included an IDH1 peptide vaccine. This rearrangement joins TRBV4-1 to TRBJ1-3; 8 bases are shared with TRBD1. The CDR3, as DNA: TGCGCCAGCAGCCCCGGGACAGGCTCTGGAAACACCATATATTTT. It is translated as CASSPGTGSGNTIYF.